Shown below are 11 T cell receptor beta chains from a single sample sequenced in a study of monozygotic twins with inflammatory bowel disease. After re-calling the 5' RACE reads, TCRdb lists one entry per CDR3 protein, DNA absent. The sample includes fewer than 450,000 distinct CDR3 sequences. Specimen: blood. The receptor source for this set is a human donor with ulcerative colitis or Crohn's disease, or a healthy co-twin of an affected twin (not recorded which).

The V and J genes are TRBV27 and TRBJ2-7; TCRdb designates TRBD1, a call that cannot be tested without DNA. Per the germline V gene, CDR1 is MNHEY and CDR2 is SMNVEV (reference sequence). The CDR3 loop spans 15 amino acids. CDR3 region: CASSPRGGGNYEQYF.

The chain carries TRBV5-6 and TRBJ2-7. There are 12 residues in the CDR3. Germline CDR1 is SGHDT and CDR2 is YYEEEE. The CDR3 sequence: CASSPDNYEQYF. Drawing the rest from reference TRBV5-6 and TRBJ2-7, the complete variable domain is DAGVTQSPTHLIKTRGQQVTLRCSPKSGHDTVSWYQQALGQGPQFIFQYYEEEERQRGNFPDRFSGHQFPNYSSELNVNALLLGDSALYLCASSPDNYEQYFGPGTRLTVT.

The rearrangement links TRBV6-5 to TRBJ2-1; with no DNA, the TCRdb D assignment of TRBD2 cannot be verified. Looked up from germline, CDR1 is MNHEY and CDR2 is SVGAGI. The length of the CDR3 is 18 residues. CDR3 region: CASSYSRRSLVTYNEQFF.

The chain carries TRBV5-1 and TRBJ1-1; absent DNA, TCRdb's TRBD1 call cannot be checked. Per germline, CDR1 SGHRS and CDR2 YFSETQ. The CDR3 is 16 residues long. The CDR3 loop is CASMDGAGAMNTEAFF.

The chain has TRBV20-1 and TRBJ1-2; TCRdb designates TRBD1, a call that cannot be tested without DNA. This CDR3 is 14 amino acids long. Germline-derived CDR1 and CDR2 are DFQATT and SNEGSKA (reference sequence). The CDR3: CSAYQTGYPYGYTF.

The V call is TRBV6-2 or TRBV6-3, the J call TRBJ2-5; TCRdb selects TRBD1, and the lack of DNA leaves this call unchecked. The germline V gene encodes CDR1 MNHEY and CDR2 SVGEGT. This CDR3 has 13 amino acids. The CDR3 here is CASRRGTEKSQYF.

The chain joins TRBV9 to TRBJ2-2; the TCRdb D gene call, TRBD1, has no DNA to confirm it. The germline V gene has CDR1 SGDLS and CDR2 YYNGEE. This CDR3 comprises 16 residues. The CDR3 reads CASSVGGGRNTGELFF.

The chain links TRBV6-2 or TRBV6-3 to TRBJ1-6; TCRdb proposes TRBD1, but this gene call is untestable without DNA. This CDR3 comprises 15 residues. Germline V lookup: CDR1 MNHEY, CDR2 SVGEGT. The CDR3 region is CASSRQGSPNSPLHF.

The J gene is TRBJ2-3, the V gene TRBV7-3; the TCRdb call, TRBD1, lacks DNA for checking. CDR1 is SGHTA, CDR2 FQGTGA, per germline. The CDR3 consists of 16 residues. The CDR3 spells CASSLLRQGPADTQYF.

This chain connects TRBV5-1 to TRBJ1-2; TCRdb designates TRBD1, a call that cannot be tested without DNA. Per germline, CDR1 SGHRS and CDR2 YFSETQ. The CDR3 has 15 residues. CDR3 sequence reads: CASSSTTGQGRGYTF.

This chain connects TRBV6-2 or TRBV6-3 to TRBJ2-7; TCRdb's assignment of TRBD1 cannot be checked, as there is no DNA. The CDR3 spans 15 residues. The germline V gene encodes CDR1 MNHEY and CDR2 SVGEGT. CDR3 loop: CASSFTRTGSYEQYF.